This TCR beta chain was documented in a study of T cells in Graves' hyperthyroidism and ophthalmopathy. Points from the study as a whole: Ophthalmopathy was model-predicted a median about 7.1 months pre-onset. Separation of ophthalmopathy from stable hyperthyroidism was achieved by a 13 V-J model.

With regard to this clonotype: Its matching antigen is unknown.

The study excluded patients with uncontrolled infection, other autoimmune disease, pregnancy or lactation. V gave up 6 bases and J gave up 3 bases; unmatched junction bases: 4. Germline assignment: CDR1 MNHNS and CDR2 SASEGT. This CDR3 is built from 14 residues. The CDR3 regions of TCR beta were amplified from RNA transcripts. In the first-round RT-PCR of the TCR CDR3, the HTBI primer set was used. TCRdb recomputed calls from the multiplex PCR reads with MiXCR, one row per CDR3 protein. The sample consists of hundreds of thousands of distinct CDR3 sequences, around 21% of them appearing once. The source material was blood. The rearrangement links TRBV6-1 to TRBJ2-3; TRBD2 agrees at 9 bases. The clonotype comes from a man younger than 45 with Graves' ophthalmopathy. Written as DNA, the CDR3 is TGTGCCAGCAGAAGCGGGAGGAGTACAGATACGCAGTATTTT. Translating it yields CASRSGRSTDTQYF.